Each of the 8 T cell receptor beta chains below was sequenced from the same sample in a study of cytomegalovirus exposure and HLA in healthy donors. Generated by immunoSEQ multiplex PCR, the TCRdb table keeps only in-frame clones and is missing some. This table holds about 200,000 clones, roughly 84% found once. The sequencing sample was made of PBMCs. Source of these receptors: a woman aged 18 to 35 in good health and CMV-seropositive.

The chain links TRBV7-2 to TRBJ2-7; tentative D call: TRBD2 (5 bases). The CDR3 runs to 14 residues. V lost 5 bases and J 3 bases, leaving 14 bases between the germline ends. CDR1 is SGHTA and CDR2 is FQGNSA in the germline V gene. The CDR3 region is CASSRRPSGYEQYF. The CDR3 DNA follows: TGTGCCAGCAGCCGAAGGCCCAGCGGCTACGAGCAGTACTTC.

The gene calls are TRBV28 and TRBJ2-7, with D maybe TRBD1 (5 bases). The ends were cut back, 5 bases at V and 8 bases at J, with 13 bases in the middle. CDR3 length: 12 residues. Germline CDR1 reads MDHEN; CDR2 reads SYDVKM. DNA of the CDR3: TGTGCCAGCAGTCCCTCGACAGCCAAGCAGTACTTC. Translating it yields CASSPSTAKQYF.

J is TRBJ1-2 and V is TRBV9; 7 bases fit TRBD1. CDR1 is SGDLS, CDR2 YYNGEE, per germline. This CDR3 is 14 amino acids long. Unmatched junction bases numbered 3, after V lost 4 bases and J lost 0 bases. The CDR3 sequence: CASSFTGANYGYTF. For the CDR3, the DNA is TGTGCCAGCAGCTTTACAGGGGCTAACTATGGCTACACCTTC.

This chain links TRBV27 with TRBJ2-3, with a weak D call TRBD2 (6 bases). This CDR3 has 17 residues. Trimming took off 5 bases at V and 2 bases at J, with 20 bases between the two ends. From germline, CDR1 is MNHEY and CDR2 SMNVEV (reference sequence). The CDR3 region is CASSALPGTDYTDTQYF. CDR3 in DNA: TGTGCCAGCAGTGCGCTCCCCGGGACGGACTACACAGATACGCAGTATTTT.

This chain uses TRBV6-1 with TRBJ2-1, with TRBD2 identical over 10 bases. J was trimmed by 8 bases and V by 5 bases; bases with no gene match: 9. Germline-derived CDR1 and CDR2 are MNHNS and SASEGT. This CDR3 contains 15 residues. The CDR3 sequence: CASSQAASGSHEQFF. DNA of the CDR3: TGTGCCAGCAGTCAGGCGGCTAGCGGGAGCCATGAGCAGTTCTTC.

This sequence joins TRBV6-5 and TRBJ1-2; D is uncertain. The CDR3 consists of 13 residues. Trimming removed 6 bases at V and 1 base at J, with 9 bases between. Germline V gene data show CDR1 as MNHEY and CDR2 as SVGAGI. The CDR3 loop reads CASRLGSNYGYTF. The CDR3 DNA is TGTGCCAGCAGGCTAGGGAGTAACTATGGCTACACCTTC.

The chain couples TRBV29-1 to TRBJ2-2; D possibly corresponds to TRBD2 (5 bases). This CDR3 is built from 12 residues. From germline, CDR1 is SQVTM and CDR2 ANQGSEA. With 4 bases removed from V and 6 bases from J, the gap between germline ends came to 9 bases. This CDR3 reads CSVGRVPGELFF. The CDR3 DNA reads as TGCAGCGTTGGGCGGGTTCCCGGGGAGCTGTTTTTT.

The rearrangement uses TRBV11-2 and TRBJ2-5, with a tentative D call TRBD2 (5 bases). The CDR3 is 15 amino acids. CDR1 and CDR2 from the germline V gene are SGHAT and FQNNGV. Between the trimmed V and J ends, which lost 2 bases and 4 bases, there was a span of 14 bases. The DNA for the CDR3 is TGTGCCAGCAGCTTAAGTGGGCTAGGAGGAGAGACCCAGTACTTC. Its protein is CASSLSGLGGETQYF.